What follows are 28 T cell receptor beta chains derived from one specimen sequenced in a study of vaccination effects on CD4 cells after COVID-19. Before any sequencing was done, the ViraFEST assay used viral peptide pools to expand antigen-specific CD4+ T cells. Having been cultured for approximately ten days, the cells underwent CD4+ T cell isolation. PCR-confirmed SARS-CoV-2 infection occurred in the person between March and December 2020. The cohort was immunized with two doses of either the BNT162b2 or mRNA-1273 vaccine. The repertoire was sequenced with immunoSEQ multiplex PCR; TCRdb's copy has only in-frame clones and lacks some. This table holds about 14,000 clones, roughly 80% found once. These receptors have no identified antigens. Sequencing was performed on CD4+ T cells from PBMCs cultured with SARS-CoV-2 spike peptides, taken after COVID-19 vaccination. The receptor set was obtained from a human donor who had a prior SARS-CoV-2 infection.

This clone has just one count. The V and J genes are TRBV4-1 and TRBJ1-4; 9 bases align to TRBD1. V shed 2 bases, J shed 4 bases, and the junction held 5 bases outside the gene matches. This CDR3 is built from 16 residues. Germline V CDR1 and CDR2: MGHRA, YSYEKL. As DNA, the CDR3 is TGCGCCAGCAGCCAAAAGACGACAGGGGGTAATGAAAAACTGTTTTTT. Amino acids: CASSQKTTGGNEKLFF.

This chain connects TRBV2 to TRBJ1-5; tentative D call: TRBD1 (6 bases). The CDR3 spans 13 residues. V lost 7 bases and J 6 bases, leaving 13 bases between the germline ends. Germline V gene data show CDR1 as SNHLY and CDR2 as FYNNEI. CDR3 sequence reads: CASNSEGGQPQHF. The CDR3, as DNA: TGTGCCAGCAACTCCGAGGGGGGTCAGCCCCAGCATTTT. Complete variable domain (other parts from reference TRBV2 and TRBJ1-5): EPEVTQTPSHQVTQMGQEVILRCVPISNHLYFYWYRQILGQKVEFLVSFYNNEISEKSEIFDDQFSVERPDGSNFTLKIRSTKLEDSAMYFCASNSEGGQPQHFGDGTRLSIL.

The chain has TRBV7-2 and TRBJ2-3; 10 bases agree with TRBD2. The CDR3 sequence is 15 residues long. The V gene end was trimmed by 4 bases and the J gene end by 4 bases; junction bases not matched to a gene: 5. CDR1 SGHTA and CDR2 FQGNSA come from the germline V gene. The CDR3 sequence: CASSSKRGGADTQYF. CDR3 sequence (DNA): TGTGCCAGCAGCTCAAAGCGGGGGGGGGCAGATACGCAGTATTTT.

The chain carries TRBV5-1 and TRBJ1-4; D ambiguous. Trimming took 1 base from V and 3 from J, leaving 10 bases between them. The length of the CDR3 is 15 residues. Germline values: CDR1 SGHRS, CDR2 YFSETQ. The CDR3 DNA reads as TGCGCCAGCAGCTTGAGGCGATCGGCTAATGAAAAACTGTTTTTT. It codes for CASSLRRSANEKLFF.

In nucleotides, the CDR3 is TGCGCCAGCAGCTCACAGGGCCTCGCCTACGAGCAGTACTTC. Translation: CASSSQGLAYEQYF. The chain joins TRBV5-1 to TRBJ2-7, with a weak D call TRBD1 (6 bases). Between the trimmed V and J ends, which lost 3 bases and 2 bases, there was a span of 12 bases. Germline-derived CDR1 and CDR2 are SGHRS and YFSETQ. The CDR3 is 14 amino acids.

The count of this clone is one. The chain links TRBV11-3 to TRBJ2-1; D tentatively fits TRBD1 or TRBD2 (5 bases each). This CDR3 spans 15 amino acids. V lost 5 bases, J lost 0 bases, and 11 bases lay in between. The germline V gene has CDR1 SGHNT and CDR2 YENEEA. CDR3 in amino acids: CASSPGASSYNEQFF. The CDR3 bases are TGTGCCAGCAGCCCCGGGGCGAGCTCCTACAATGAGCAGTTCTTC. The entire variable domain, with the rest obtained from reference TRBV11-3 and TRBJ2-1, is as follows: EAGVVQSPRYKIIEKKQPVAFWCNPISGHNTLYWYLQNLGQGPELLIRYENEEAVDDSQLPKDRFSAERLKGVDSTLKIQPAELGDSAVYLCASSPGASSYNEQFFGPGTRLTVL.

The V and J genes are TRBV9 and TRBJ1-1, with 7 bases that match TRBD1. V lost 3 bases and J lost 0; bases outside the gene matches: 5. Germline lookup yields CDR1 SGDLS and CDR2 YYNGEE. The CDR3 is made up of 15 amino acids. CDR3 residues: CASSARGFMNTEAFF. The CDR3 DNA is TGTGCCAGCAGCGCCAGGGGGTTCATGAACACTGAAGCTTTCTTT.

The sample holds one count of this clone. The rearrangement uses TRBV11-1 and TRBJ1-1; D unresolved. This CDR3 is 12 amino acids long. The V and J ends lost 5 bases and 6 bases respectively, with 10 bases between them. Germline-derived CDR1 and CDR2 are SGHAT and FQDESV (reference sequence). The CDR3 protein is CASSGSDAEAFF. The CDR3 region has the DNA TGTGCCAGCAGCGGTTCCGACGCTGAAGCTTTCTTT.

The chain carries TRBV5-1 and TRBJ2-3; D is ambiguous. V was trimmed by 0 bases and J by 6 bases, leaving 23 bases between them. Germline V CDR1 and CDR2: SGHRS, YFSETQ. This CDR3 region has 18 residues. The CDR3 coding sequence is TGCGCCAGCAGCTTGGAGTTTCGGCAGCCCAAGTTGGTGGATACGCAGTATTTT. Translating gives CASSLEFRQPKLVDTQYF.

The J gene is TRBJ1-5, the V gene TRBV6-1, with D perhaps matching TRBD1 (5 bases). Trimming took off 1 base at V and 5 bases at J, with 9 bases between the two ends. Germline CDR1 reads MNHNS; CDR2 reads SASEGT. The CDR3 is made up of 14 amino acids. The CDR3 coding sequence is TGTGCCAGCAGTGAAGGGACAAGTTATCAGCCCCAGCATTTT. Amino acid sequence: CASSEGTSYQPQHF.

This clone qualifies as medium-sized. The chain employs TRBV10-3 and TRBJ1-2; a possible D gene is TRBD1 (6 bases). Germline lookup yields CDR1 ENHRY and CDR2 SYGVKD. V gave up 0 bases and J gave up 2 bases, with 10 bases separating them. The CDR3 is 15 amino acids. CDR3 residues: CAISESWGLNYGYTF. DNA for the CDR3: TGTGCCATCAGTGAGTCTTGGGGGCTCAACTATGGCTACACCTTC.

The chain combines TRBV12-5 with TRBJ2-2; TRBD1 matches 9 bases. Germline V gives CDR1 LGHNT, CDR2 FRNRAP. The CDR3 totals 12 residues. CDR3 bases: TGTGCCTACAGGGGGCGCGGCGGGGAGCTGTTTTTT. It yields the protein CAYRGRGGELFF.

The chain is built from TRBV5-1 and TRBJ1-1, with a possible D match to TRBD1 (6 bases). The CDR3 covers 18 residues. V lost 6 bases and J 1 base, leaving 25 bases between the germline ends. The germline CDR1 and CDR2 sequences are SGHRS and YFSETQ. The CDR3 nucleotides read TGCGCCAGCACCCTTGGAGGGTTGGGGGGCATAAAGAACACTGAAGCTTTCTTT. Its translation: CASTLGGLGGIKNTEAFF.

The chain uses TRBV19 and TRBJ1-2; D unclear. The V gene's germline CDR1 is LNHDA and CDR2 SQIVND (reference sequence). V was shortened by 2 bases and J by 8 bases, with 12 bases between the two germline ends. The CDR3 covers 13 residues. The DNA for the CDR3 is TGTGCCAGTAGTATAAGGCGGATCGACGGCTACACCTTC. This translates into CASSIRRIDGYTF.

CDR3: CASSPRGAQGLGTGELFF. The CDR3 bases are TGTGCCAGCAGCCCACGGGGCGCGCAGGGATTAGGGACCGGGGAGCTGTTTTTT. This rearrangement joins TRBV5-4 to TRBJ2-2; either TRBD1 or TRBD2 may supply D (5 bases each). The CDR3 has 18 residues. The V end was cut by 4 bases, the J end by 5 bases, with 24 bases between. CDR1 is SGHNT and CDR2 is YYREEE in the germline V gene (reference sequence).

V gene TRBV27 combines with J gene TRBJ2-5, with D unclear. The V end was cut by 6 bases, the J end by 7 bases, with 27 bases between. The CDR3 runs 17 residues. Germline V gene data show CDR1 as MNHEY and CDR2 as SMNVEV (reference sequence). The CDR3 spells CASSKDPRPEQYGTQYF. For the CDR3, the DNA is TGTGCCAGCAGCAAAGACCCCAGACCGGAGCAGTATGGGACCCAGTACTTC.

The V call is TRBV7-2, the J call TRBJ2-3; 8 positions agree with TRBD1. V trimming: 7 bases; J trimming: 7 bases; junction bases outside the gene matches: 7. Germline CDR1 and CDR2: SGHTA and FQGNSA. This CDR3 contains 13 residues. CDR3 sequence (DNA): TGTGCCAGCACCTACAACAGGGGGAATACGCAGTATTTT. Amino acid sequence: CASTYNRGNTQYF. Using reference TRBV7-2 and TRBJ2-3 for the parts outside the CDR3, the full variable domain is GAGVSQSPSNKVTEKGKDVELRCDPISGHTALYWYRQSLGQGLEFLIYFQGNSAPDKSGLPSDRFSAERTGGSVSTLTIQRTQQEDSAVYLCASTYNRGNTQYFGPGTRLTVL.

The CDR3 sequence: CASSISGTVYGYTF. As DNA, the CDR3 is TGTGCCAGCAGTATATCCGGGACAGTCTATGGCTACACCTTC. The chain joins TRBV6-5 to TRBJ1-2; the match to TRBD1 covers 7 bases. Germline V CDR1 and CDR2: MNHEY, SVGAGI. Losses at the gene ends were 5 bases for V and 4 bases for J; bases not matched to a gene: 7. This CDR3 has 14 residues.

The V call is TRBV27, the J call TRBJ2-2; TRBD1 or TRBD2 may be the D gene (6 bases each). The germline CDR1 and CDR2 sequences are MNHEY and SMNVEV (reference sequence). The CDR3 sequence is 17 residues long. V dropped 3 bases and J dropped 3 bases, with 17 bases sitting between them. CDR3: CASSFMWGAGDTGELFF. The CDR3 coding sequence is TGTGCCAGCAGTTTTATGTGGGGGGCAGGCGACACCGGGGAGCTGTTTTTT.

V gene TRBV18 combines with J gene TRBJ2-3; D unclear. Germline CDR1 reads KGHSH; CDR2 reads LQKENI. Trimming took 3 bases from V and 6 from J, leaving 19 bases between them. The CDR3 is 16 residues long. The CDR3 DNA follows: TGTGCCAGCTCACCGAGCAAGGGTCCGGTACGGGATACGCAGTATTTT. Residues: CASSPSKGPVRDTQYF.

The chain is built from TRBV19 and TRBJ1-2; 8 bases agree with TRBD1. The CDR3 loop spans 13 amino acids. The ends lost 7 bases at V and 8 bases at J; junction bases unmatched: 9. Per the germline V gene, CDR1 is LNHDA and CDR2 is SQIVND (reference sequence). Here the CDR3 reads CASNEDRDRGYTF. The CDR3 region has the DNA TGTGCCAGTAATGAGGACAGGGACCGGGGCTACACCTTC.

The gene calls are TRBV5-1 and TRBJ2-5; D might be TRBD1 (5 bases). V was clipped by 1 base and J by 5 bases, with 15 bases between them. The CDR3 loop spans 15 amino acids. The germline CDR1 and CDR2 sequences are SGHRS and YFSETQ. The CDR3 bases are TGCGCCAGCAGCTTGAAATTGCAGGGCAGGGAGACCCAGTACTTC. Protein product: CASSLKLQGRETQYF.

J is TRBJ2-3 and V is TRBV6-4; 7 bases are a match to TRBD2. CDR3 length: 15 amino acids. Germline V gene lookup returns CDR1 MRHNA and CDR2 SNTAGT. V was pared by 0 bases and J by 4 bases, with 4 bases of the junction left unmatched. Here the CDR3 DNA reads TGTGCCAGCAGTGACTCGGAGGGAGGGCCAGATACGCAGTATTTT. Its protein is CASSDSEGGPDTQYF.

This clone was found a few times. The rearrangement joins TRBV2 to TRBJ1-5; no reliable D call. This CDR3 has 13 amino acids. Per germline, CDR1 SNHLY and CDR2 FYNNEI. The ends were cut back, 8 bases at V and 0 bases at J, with 8 bases in the middle. CDR3 residues: CASRRDSNQPQHF. The CDR3 DNA follows: TGTGCCAGCCGGCGGGATAGCAATCAGCCCCAGCATTTT. The variable domain in full, completed from reference TRBV2 and TRBJ1-5, reads EPEVTQTPSHQVTQMGQEVILRCVPISNHLYFYWYRQILGQKVEFLVSFYNNEISEKSEIFDDQFSVERPDGSNFTLKIRSTKLEDSAMYFCASRRDSNQPQHFGDGTRLSIL.

This clone was found a few times. The chain carries TRBV2 and TRBJ2-1; D perhaps matches TRBD1 (6 bases). Germline CDR1 SNHLY, CDR2 FYNNEI. Trimming cost V 5 bases and J 0 bases, with 14 bases left between them. This CDR3 comprises 16 residues. The CDR3 coding sequence is TGTGCCAGCAGTACGACTCGAGGGGGCTCCTACAATGAGCAGTTCTTC. Translating gives CASSTTRGGSYNEQFF.

The V call is TRBV2, the J call TRBJ1-4; 7 bases fit TRBD1. Germline trimming cut 5 bases from V and 3 bases from J; bases unmatched to any gene: 12. Germline CDR1 and CDR2: SNHLY and FYNNEI. The CDR3 is made up of 17 amino acids. The CDR3 protein is CASSISDRGGANEKLFF. The CDR3 DNA sequence: TGTGCCAGCAGTATAAGCGACAGAGGGGGCGCTAATGAAAAACTGTTTTTT.

This chain links TRBV4-1 with TRBJ2-7; 7 bases agree with TRBD2. Germline CDR1 reads MGHRA; CDR2 reads YSYEKL. The CDR3 runs 18 residues. Germline trimming cut 1 base from V and 6 bases from J; bases unmatched to any gene: 18. CDR3 in amino acids: CASSQVSLLAGDKREQYF. In DNA, the CDR3 is TGCGCCAGCAGCCAAGTCTCTCTGTTGGCGGGAGACAAGCGCGAGCAGTACTTC.

The chain employs TRBV5-1 and TRBJ1-1, with D perhaps matching TRBD1 (6 bases). Germline lookup yields CDR1 SGHRS and CDR2 YFSETQ. The V gene lost 0 bases and the J gene lost 4 bases, with 16 bases spanning the gap. This CDR3 contains 16 residues. The CDR3 DNA reads as TGCGCCAGCAGCTTGGACGGTGACCCAGGGGCCACTGAAGCTTTCTTT. Translation: CASSLDGDPGATEAFF.